The present TCR beta chain was sequenced within a study of T cell responses to AZD1222 COVID-19 vaccine. Overall study findings and caveats: In all cases, repertoires were sampled only after the peak T cell response. The breadth and depth of Spike-specific TCRs increased once two AZD1222 doses had been given. The donor group comprised mostly white British people and more females; the analysis possibly underestimated clonal diversity.

Method: immunoSEQ multiplex PCR; TCRdb's copy keeps in-frame clones and lacks some. The sample yields some 96,000 clones, about 88% seen once. Germline assignment: CDR1 MNHEY and CDR2 SVGEGT. The CDR3 loop spans 13 amino acids. Between the trimmed V and J ends, which lost 4 bases and 9 bases, there was a span of 15 bases. As concerns this clone: What it binds is not known.

The TCR was taken from an adult in good health. The sample was peripheral blood, taken on day 0 of AZD1222 vaccination. The rearrangement links TRBV6-2 or TRBV6-3 to TRBJ1-2, with D perhaps TRBD1 (5 bases). CDR3 in DNA: TGTGCCAGCAGTTCCGGGACCCTGGGTAGCTACACCTTC. Protein product: CASSSGTLGSYTF.